These T cell receptor beta chains were read from a single sample in a study of blood T cell repertoires in COVID-19. The method was immunoSEQ multiplex PCR; TCRdb's version includes in-frame clones alone and lacks a portion of them. The table includes tens of thousands of clones, about 85% detected once. The sequenced material came from peripheral blood. The receptors originated from a man in his 60s with COVID-19, enrolled during active disease. Both conserved end residues are part of each CDR3. The order of the fields is V gene, J gene, CDR3 protein.

v_gene: TRBV10-2
j_gene: TRBJ2-7
CDR3aa: CASRIGGFRYEQYF

v_gene: TRBV4-1
j_gene: TRBJ2-3
CDR3aa: CASSHPHPGTVELGTDTQYF

v_gene: TRBV30
j_gene: TRBJ1-6
CDR3aa: CAWKGQGNSPLHF

v_gene: TRBV7-9
j_gene: TRBJ2-1
CDR3aa: CASSPGAGRYNEQFF

v_gene: TRBV11-3
j_gene: TRBJ1-3
CDR3aa: CASSLYIGNTIYF

v_gene: TRBV14
j_gene: TRBJ1-2
CDR3aa: CASSQGKWGAHGYTF

v_gene: TRBV5-4
j_gene: TRBJ2-6
CDR3aa: CASWTGLPSGANVLTF

v_gene: TRBV19
j_gene: TRBJ1-1
CDR3aa: CASSTLPGTGNTEAFF

v_gene: TRBV11-2
j_gene: TRBJ1-2
CDR3aa: CASSPRVSYGYTF

v_gene: TRBV18
j_gene: TRBJ1-5
CDR3aa: CASTGDRHNQPQHF

v_gene: TRBV6-5
j_gene: TRBJ1-4
CDR3aa: CASSYSEGGEKLFF

v_gene: TRBV25-1
j_gene: TRBJ1-2
CDR3aa: CASSAQGGLGYGYTF

v_gene: TRBV12-3/TRBV12-4
j_gene: TRBJ1-5
CDR3aa: CASRLQGDQPQHF

v_gene: TRBV3-1/TRBV3-2
j_gene: TRBJ2-7
CDR3aa: CASSQDSSGTHEQYF

v_gene: TRBV14
j_gene: TRBJ2-1
CDR3aa: CASSPWFMEGRNEQFF